This section outlines one T cell receptor beta chain sequence together with its context. This entry comes from a study of cytomegalovirus exposure and HLA in healthy donors. Repertoires were generated with immunoSEQ multiplex PCR, while TCRdb's copy carries only in-frame clones and drops some. In the table there are around 150,000 clones, less than 90% of which are singletons. Germline CDR1 is ENHRY and CDR2 is SYGVKD. Trimming stripped 8 bases from V and 4 bases from J, with 11 bases between. The CDR3 is 12 residues long. Material for sequencing was PBMCs. This chain joins TRBV10-3 and TRBJ1-1, with a weak D call TRBD1 (5 bases). The receptor's source is a woman between 18 and 30 years old in good health and CMV-seronegative. The CDR3 protein is CAIGDFGTEAFF. CDR3 nucleotide sequence: TGTGCCATCGGGGACTTCGGCACTGAAGCTTTCTTT.